This T cell receptor beta chain was obtained from a study of CXCR3-negative and CXCR3-positive naive CD8 T cells. Background on the study: For each library, about 1.5 +/- 0.3 million TRB reads were obtained, some 140 million in total.

The method, 5' RACE with UMI labels, was used to prepare the TRB cDNA libraries. Following a re-call of the 5' RACE reads, TCRdb has one entry per CDR3 protein and lacks DNA. The sample holds tens of thousands of distinct CDR3 sequences. CDR1 and CDR2 from the germline V gene are LNHDA and SQIVND (reference sequence). CDR3 length: 15 amino acids. Broader study findings: Diversity ran similarly high across both naive subsets but far lower in memory CD8+ cells. With surface CD5 comparable between naive subsets, TCR strength was estimated using properties derived from the TRB CDR3. CXCR3-expressing naive cells carried TRB CDR3s more hydrophobic than those of CXCR3-negative naive cells. Researchers reported similar TRBV-TRBJ usage in naive CXCR3-negative and CXCR3-positive cells, though memory differed.

On this clonotype itself: Its antigen is not identified.

V usage is TRBV19 and J usage is TRBJ2-7; the TCRdb D gene call, TRBD2, has no DNA to confirm it. The clonotype comes from a human donor in good health. Some clones in this sample may be carry-over from other donors' samples. Sequenced sample: naive CXCR3+ CD8+ T cells from blood. Subset of the sample: CD45RO-CCR7+CD27+CD95- naive CD8+ T cells expressing CXCR3 (TNR3+). CDR3 in amino acids: CASSHFGSSTYEQYF.